This entry is about one T cell receptor (beta chain). Its target is not known. This specimen comes from a study of post-analysis software for immune sequencing data. The CDR3 has 12 residues. Per germline, CDR1 MNHEY and CDR2 SMNVEV (reference sequence). The V end lost 3 bases, the J end lost 6 bases, and 9 bases lay between the germline ends. Incorporated into the TCR beta cDNA libraries were unique molecular identifiers, which served to reduce PCR and sequencing biases. TCRdb re-analysed the PCR reads in MiXCR, keeping a single row per CDR3 protein. The sample holds some 370,000 distinct CDR3 sequences; about a third are singletons and the top ten take about an eighth. Findings and limits, study-wide: A handful of TRBV segments (TRBV5-6, TRBV5-1 and TRBV20-1 among them) occurred more frequently in patients than in controls.

This receptor was taken from a girl between 10 and 17 years old with multiple sclerosis. Sequenced input: blood. The chain joins TRBV27 to TRBJ2-7, with no clear D. Written as DNA, the CDR3 is TGTGCCAGCAGTTTTCTGGGAACCGAGCAGTACTTC. Its translation: CASSFLGTEQYF.